The 20 T cell receptor beta chains presented below share a single source sample, sequenced in a study of blood T cell repertoires in COVID-19 (dated by TCRdb to 2020 to 2022). Libraries came from the immunoSEQ multiplex PCR assay. The table was pulled from immuneACCESS by TCRdb, which kept in-frame rearrangements only. Such tables lose some clones; where checked, under half of the loss comes from unresolved V genes, and the rest has no known cause. This sample has around 200,000 clones in its table, and 85% to 90% of those were observed once. The biggest ten clones account for 2% to 2.5% of the sample. Source material: PBMCs or T cells enriched from blood (not recorded which). These receptors came from a woman aged 40 to 49 with acute COVID-19.

The V call is TRBV5-1, the J call TRBJ2-2; D unresolved. Germline V CDR1 and CDR2: SGHRS, YFSETQ. V lost 3 bases to trimming and J lost 0 bases, with 9 bases between them. The length of the CDR3 is 15 residues. CDR3: CASSSRDANTGELFF. The CDR3 region has the DNA TGCGCCAGCAGCTCTAGAGATGCGAACACCGGGGAGCTGTTTTTT.

The V call is TRBV5-6, the J call TRBJ2-7; TRBD1 matches at 10 bases. This CDR3 contains 14 residues. Losses at the gene ends were 9 bases for V and 3 bases for J; bases not matched to a gene: 9. Germline CDR1 is SGHDT and CDR2 is YYEEEE. CDR3 DNA: TGTGCCACGAGCCAGGGACAGGGGCTCTACGAGCAGTACTTC. It is translated as CATSQGQGLYEQYF.

This clone showed up just a few times. The rearrangement joins TRBV14 to TRBJ2-7; 8 bases align to TRBD1. CDR3 length: 12 amino acids. V lost 2 bases and J lost 12; bases outside the gene matches: 6. Germline assignment: CDR1 SGHDN and CDR2 FVKESK. The chain's CDR3 is CASSQNRGVRYF. The CDR3 DNA is TGTGCCAGCAGCCAAAACAGGGGGGTACGGTACTTC.

This chain connects TRBV9 to TRBJ2-2, with no clear D. Per germline, CDR1 SGDLS and CDR2 YYNGEE. The CDR3 is made up of 14 amino acids. Trimming removed 4 bases from V and 0 bases from J, with 7 bases in between. CDR3 protein: CASSTNPNTGELFF. CDR3 coding DNA: TGTGCCAGCAGCACTAATCCGAACACCGGGGAGCTGTTTTTT.

This chain uses TRBV4-2 with TRBJ2-7, with 10 bases fitting TRBD1. This CDR3 has 16 residues. Per germline, CDR1 LGHNA and CDR2 YNFKEQ. V lost 0 bases to trimming and J lost 2 bases; unmatched junction nucleotides: 4. This CDR3 reads CASSQEYGTGAYEQYF. The CDR3 DNA sequence: TGTGCCAGCAGCCAAGAATATGGGACAGGGGCCTACGAGCAGTACTTC.

The sample holds one count of this clone. The J gene is TRBJ2-7, the V gene TRBV2, with D perhaps TRBD1 (6 bases). The CDR3 totals 15 residues. Germline lookup yields CDR1 SNHLY and CDR2 FYNNEI. Trimming stripped 6 bases from V and 2 bases from J, with 17 bases between. CDR3 loop: CASSAGTTGTYEQYF. The DNA of the CDR3 is TGTGCCAGCAGCGCTGGGACCACAGGGACCTACGAGCAGTACTTC. Looking up the rest from reference TRBV2 and TRBJ2-7 gives the full variable domain: EPEVTQTPSHQVTQMGQEVILRCVPISNHLYFYWYRQILGQKVEFLVSFYNNEISEKSEIFDDQFSVERPDGSNFTLKIRSTKLEDSAMYFCASSAGTTGTYEQYFGPGTRLTVT.

The CDR3 here is CASSLKTGENEKLFF. CDR3 coding DNA: TGTGCCAGCAGCTTGAAGACAGGAGAAAATGAAAAACTGTTTTTT. This chain joins TRBV5-4 and TRBJ1-4; weak D call: TRBD1 (6 bases). CDR1 and CDR2 from the germline V gene are SGHNT and YYREEE (reference sequence). Trimming removed 1 base from V and 5 bases from J, with 12 bases in between. CDR3 length equals 15 residues.

The table lists this clone with a count of one. This chain links TRBV7-2 with TRBJ2-1; 8 bases match TRBD2. The CDR3 is 14 residues long. Germline V gene data show CDR1 as SGHTA and CDR2 as FQGNSA. V shed 3 bases, J shed 4 bases, and the junction held 2 bases outside the gene matches. CDR3 nucleotides: TGTGCCAGCAGCTTCTTAGCGGGGTACAATGAGCAGTTCTTC. Its protein product is CASSFLAGYNEQFF.

V gene TRBV30 combines with J gene TRBJ1-1; D is unresolved. Trimming took off 3 bases at V and 1 base at J, with 9 bases between the two ends. CDR1 GTSNPN and CDR2 SVGIG come from the germline V gene (reference sequence). This CDR3 is 13 amino acids long. CDR3 sequence reads: CAWRHSPNTEAFF. The CDR3, as DNA: TGTGCCTGGAGACACAGTCCGAACACTGAAGCTTTCTTT.

The count of this clone is one. The chain links TRBV18 to TRBJ2-3; a possible D gene is TRBD1 (6 bases). Trimming stripped 1 base from V and 0 bases from J, with 17 bases between. The CDR3 has 18 residues. In germline, CDR1 is KGHSH, CDR2 LQKENI. The CDR3 DNA follows: TGTGCCAGCTCACCACAAAGGGGGACGGCCCGTAGCACAGATACGCAGTATTTT. Its translation: CASSPQRGTARSTDTQYF.

The V and J genes are TRBV5-1 and TRBJ2-7; TRBD2 might be the D (5 bases). Germline V gene sequence: CDR1 SGHRS, CDR2 YFSETQ. CDR3 length: 16 amino acids. Trimming cost V 0 bases and J 4 bases, with 17 bases left between them. The CDR3 region is CASSLELRASLYEQYF. CDR3 in DNA: TGCGCCAGCAGCTTGGAGCTGAGGGCCTCCTTATACGAGCAGTACTTC.

This chain connects TRBV2 to TRBJ1-1; TRBD1 might be the D (6 bases). Germline assignment: CDR1 SNHLY and CDR2 FYNNEI. The CDR3 extends over 13 amino acids. Trimming took 6 bases from V and 0 from J, leaving 8 bases between them. The CDR3 sequence is CASRGQLNTEAFF. The DNA of the CDR3 is TGTGCCAGCAGAGGACAGCTGAACACTGAAGCTTTCTTT.

The V and J genes are TRBV30 and TRBJ2-1; perhaps TRBD2 as D (6 bases). V was pared by 0 bases and J by 0 bases, with 6 bases between. Per the germline V gene, CDR1 is GTSNPN and CDR2 is SVGIG (reference sequence). This CDR3 spans 14 amino acids. Written as DNA, the CDR3 is TGTGCCTGGAGTGTCGGGAGCTCCTACAATGAGCAGTTCTTC. Residues: CAWSVGSSYNEQFF. Full variable domain (outside the CDR3, taken from reference TRBV30 and TRBJ2-1): SQTIHQWPATLVQPVGSPLSLECTVEGTSNPNLYWYRQAAGRGLQLLFYSVGIGQISSEVPQNLSASRPQDRQFILSSKKLLLSDSGFYLCAWSVGSSYNEQFFGPGTRLTVL.

The chain carries TRBV7-2 and TRBJ2-3; 10 nucleotides align to TRBD1. The trim removed 6 bases at V and 5 bases at J, leaving 11 bases unmatched. CDR3 length equals 16 residues. Germline V gene data show CDR1 as SGHTA and CDR2 as FQGNSA. The CDR3 DNA follows: TGTGCCAGCAGTTTATCCGGGACAGGGGTCGAAGATACGCAGTATTTT. This codes for CASSLSGTGVEDTQYF.

This chain links TRBV11-3 with TRBJ2-1; D perhaps matches TRBD2 (6 bases). V lost 3 bases to trimming and J lost 9 bases, with 15 bases between them. Germline lookup yields CDR1 SGHNT and CDR2 YENEEA. The CDR3 is 14 residues long. DNA of the CDR3: TGTGCCAGCAGCTTCGGGACCCGGGGGACTGAGCAGTTCTTC. Protein sequence: CASSFGTRGTEQFF.

The chain employs TRBV6-1 and TRBJ1-5, with D unclear. Germline V gene lookup returns CDR1 MNHNS and CDR2 SASEGT. Trimming pared 0 bases from V and 5 bases from J, leaving 5 bases between. The CDR3 covers 13 residues. CDR3 DNA: TGTGCCAGCAGTGAAGCAGCATATCAGCCCCAGCATTTT. This sequence encodes CASSEAAYQPQHF.

This clone was picked up a small number of times. The chain links TRBV23-1 to TRBJ2-2; D may be TRBD2 (6 bases). TRBV23-1 is reported as an ORF; its role is uncertain. Between the trimmed V and J ends, which lost 3 bases and 0 bases, there was a span of 17 bases. CDR3 length equals 18 residues. CDR3 protein: CASSQIRVAASNTGELFF. CDR3 sequence (DNA): TGCGCCAGCAGTCAGATTCGGGTAGCGGCCTCGAACACCGGGGAGCTGTTTTTT.

V is TRBV7-9 and J is TRBJ2-3, with D possibly being TRBD2 (6 bases). V lost 5 bases to trimming and J lost 2 bases, with 23 bases between them. The CDR3 totals 18 residues. Germline values: CDR1 SEHNR, CDR2 FQNEAQ (reference sequence). The CDR3 region has the DNA TGTGCCAGCAGCCCCCTCCGTTTTCGGCGGGGCCCCACAGATACGCAGTATTTT. This codes for CASSPLRFRRGPTDTQYF.

The rearrangement uses TRBV29-1 and TRBJ1-5; TRBD1 agrees at 8 bases. The CDR3 consists of 14 residues. Trimming took 6 bases from V and 1 from J; bases not matched to a gene: 5. The germline V gene encodes CDR1 SQVTM and CDR2 ANQGSEA. CDR3 protein: CSVAGGSSNQPQHF. The DNA for the CDR3 is TGCAGCGTGGCAGGGGGCTCGAGCAATCAGCCCCAGCATTTT.

This chain links TRBV5-1 with TRBJ2-3, with a weak D call TRBD1 (6 bases). V shed 0 bases and J shed 3 bases, with 8 bases lying between them. Germline CDR1 reads SGHRS; CDR2 reads YFSETQ. This CDR3 comprises 14 residues. The CDR3 region has the DNA TGCGCCAGCAGCTTGGCCACAGGGACAGATACGCAGTATTTT. Amino acids: CASSLATGTDTQYF.